The 5 T cell receptor beta chains presented below share a single source sample, sequenced in a study of shared T cell receptors in the human thymus. Profiling relied on immunoSEQ multiplex PCR, and the TCRdb table lists in-frame clones only, not all of them. This table has roughly 68,000 clones, 90% to 95% appearing once. Sequenced input: thymocytes. These receptors all come from a human donor.

This rearrangement joins TRBV28 to TRBJ1-2; 11 bases match TRBD1. CDR3 length: 15 residues. The ends lost 7 bases at V and 5 bases at J; junction bases unmatched: 9. Germline loops: CDR1 MDHEN, CDR2 SYDVKM. The CDR3: CASNNPGQGVYGYTF. CDR3 nucleotide sequence: TGTGCCAGCAATAATCCGGGACAGGGGGTATATGGCTACACCTTC.

As DNA, the CDR3 is TGTGCCAGCAACGGCGGATCGTACAATGAGCAGTTCTTC. This gives the protein CASNGGSYNEQFF. The chain joins TRBV6-5 to TRBJ2-1; D gene uncertain. Germline loops: CDR1 MNHEY, CDR2 SVGAGI. CDR3 size: 13 residues. V was pared by 7 bases and J by 4 bases, with 11 bases between.

The chain combines TRBV5-1 with TRBJ1-5; a possible D gene is TRBD1 (5 bases). Between the trimmed V and J ends, which lost 0 bases and 7 bases, there was a span of 14 bases. The CDR3 has 15 residues. Germline CDR1 is SGHRS and CDR2 is YFSETQ. The CDR3 loop reads CASSLDPGLRQPQHF. DNA of the CDR3: TGCGCCAGCAGCTTGGATCCAGGGTTGCGGCAGCCCCAGCATTTT.

This clone is a singleton in its sample. The chain joins TRBV28 to TRBJ1-6; D not certain. Trimming left V 6 bases short and J 5 bases short, with 17 bases between. CDR3 length: 16 residues. Germline lookup yields CDR1 MDHEN and CDR2 SYDVKM. The CDR3 nucleotides are TGTGCCAGCAGCCCGGACGGATCAGACCATAATTCACCCCTCCACTTT. Translation gives CASSPDGSDHNSPLHF.

Only a few counts were recorded for this clone. The chain carries TRBV4-1 and TRBJ1-6; D is perhaps TRBD1 (6 bases). V was clipped by 0 bases and J by 9 bases, with 12 bases between them. From germline, CDR1 is MGHRA and CDR2 YSYEKL. The CDR3 contains 15 residues. CDR3 in DNA: TGCGCCAGCAGCCAAGAGCAGGGGAGGGGTTCACCCCTCCACTTT. Encoded protein: CASSQEQGRGSPLHF.